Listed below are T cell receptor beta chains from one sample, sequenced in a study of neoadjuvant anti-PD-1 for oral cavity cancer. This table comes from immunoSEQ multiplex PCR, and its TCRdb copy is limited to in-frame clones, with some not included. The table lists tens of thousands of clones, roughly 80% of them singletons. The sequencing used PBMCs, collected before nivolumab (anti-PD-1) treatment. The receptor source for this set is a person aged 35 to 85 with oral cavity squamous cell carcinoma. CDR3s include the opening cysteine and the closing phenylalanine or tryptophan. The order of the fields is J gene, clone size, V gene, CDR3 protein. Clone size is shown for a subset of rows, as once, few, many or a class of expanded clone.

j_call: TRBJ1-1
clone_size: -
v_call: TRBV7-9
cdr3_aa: CASSPRGANTEAFF

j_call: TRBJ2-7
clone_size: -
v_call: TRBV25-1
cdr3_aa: CASSDTGWDSRMGDEQYF

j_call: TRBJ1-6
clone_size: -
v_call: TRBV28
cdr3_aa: CASSFTGSGNSPLHF

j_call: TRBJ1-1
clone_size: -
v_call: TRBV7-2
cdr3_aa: CASSAHRGTEAFF

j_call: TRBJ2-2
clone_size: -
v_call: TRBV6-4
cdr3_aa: CASSDWAGAAGELFF

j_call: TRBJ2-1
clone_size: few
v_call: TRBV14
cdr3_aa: CASSQSGGAGNEQFF

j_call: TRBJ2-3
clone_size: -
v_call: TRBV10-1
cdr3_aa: CASSESALGRADTQYF

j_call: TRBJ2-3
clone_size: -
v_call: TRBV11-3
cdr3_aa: CASSLEADTQYF

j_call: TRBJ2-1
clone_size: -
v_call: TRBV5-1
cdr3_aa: CASSSLGSGGAYNEQFF

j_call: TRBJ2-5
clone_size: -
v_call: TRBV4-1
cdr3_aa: CASSQGSGGTSKETQYF

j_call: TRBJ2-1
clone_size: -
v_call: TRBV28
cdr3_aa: CASSSGGTPEYEQFF

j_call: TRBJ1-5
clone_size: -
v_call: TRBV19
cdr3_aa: CASSRPQVSSNQPQHF

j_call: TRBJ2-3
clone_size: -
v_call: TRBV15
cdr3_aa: CATSTRAGGTDTQYF

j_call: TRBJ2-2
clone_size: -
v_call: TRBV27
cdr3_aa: CASSLGTLNTGELFF

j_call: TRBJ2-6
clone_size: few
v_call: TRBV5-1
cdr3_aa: CASSGGTGPISGANVLTF

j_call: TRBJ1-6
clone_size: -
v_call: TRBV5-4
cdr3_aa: CASSSGGPTYNSPLHF

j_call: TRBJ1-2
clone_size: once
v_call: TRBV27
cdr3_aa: CASSLSGGHYGYTF

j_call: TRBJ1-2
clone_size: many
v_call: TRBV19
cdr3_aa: CASSINSRAGGGYTF

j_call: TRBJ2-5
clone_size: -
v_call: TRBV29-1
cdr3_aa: CSVRLETQYF

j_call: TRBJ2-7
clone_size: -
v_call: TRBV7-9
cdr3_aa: CASSLGAATRFYEQYF

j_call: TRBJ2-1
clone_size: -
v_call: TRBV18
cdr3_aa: CASSTGRGKDEQFF

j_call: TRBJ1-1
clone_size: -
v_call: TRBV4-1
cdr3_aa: CASSQDRQGAQNTEAFF

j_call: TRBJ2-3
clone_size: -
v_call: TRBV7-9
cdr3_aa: CASSLRSPFTDTQYF

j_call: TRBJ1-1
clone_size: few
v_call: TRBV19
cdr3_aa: CASSPTGTEAFF

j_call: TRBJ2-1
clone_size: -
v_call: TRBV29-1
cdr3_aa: CSVRLGGSYNEQFF

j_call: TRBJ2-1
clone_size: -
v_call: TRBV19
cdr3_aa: CASSTLLGTSYEQFF

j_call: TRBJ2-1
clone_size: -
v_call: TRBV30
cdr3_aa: CAWSPGLSSYNEQFF

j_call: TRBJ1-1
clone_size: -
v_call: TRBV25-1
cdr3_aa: CASRWGENTEAFF

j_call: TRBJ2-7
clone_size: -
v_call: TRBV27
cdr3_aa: CASSGSGQGEDEQYF

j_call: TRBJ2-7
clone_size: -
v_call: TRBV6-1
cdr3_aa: CASSDRRTARYEQYF

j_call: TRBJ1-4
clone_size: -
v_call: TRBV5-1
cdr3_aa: CASSASAEIHNEKLFF

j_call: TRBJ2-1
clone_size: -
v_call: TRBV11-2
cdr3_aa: CASSFGLRNEQFF

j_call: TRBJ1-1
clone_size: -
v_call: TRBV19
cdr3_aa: CASSRQAQMNTEAFF

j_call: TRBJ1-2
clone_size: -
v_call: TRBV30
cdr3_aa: CAWTVGQGTASYTF

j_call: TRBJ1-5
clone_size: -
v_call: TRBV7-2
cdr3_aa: CASSLGRGSNQPQHF

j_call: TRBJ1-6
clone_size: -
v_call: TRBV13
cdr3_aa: CASSYNRVVGNSPLHF

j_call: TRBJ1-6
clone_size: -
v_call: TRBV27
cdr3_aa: CASSFQGTDLNSPLHF

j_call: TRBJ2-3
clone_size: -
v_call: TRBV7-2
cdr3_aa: CASSTRLAESDTQYF

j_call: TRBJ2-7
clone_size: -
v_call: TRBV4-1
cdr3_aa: CASSPWGGGNEQYF

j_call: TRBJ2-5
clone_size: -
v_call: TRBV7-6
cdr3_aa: CASSSTWDSQETQYF

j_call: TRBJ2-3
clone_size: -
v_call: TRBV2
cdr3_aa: CASRLRTSGRADTQYF

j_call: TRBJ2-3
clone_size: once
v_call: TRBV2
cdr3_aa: CAVGRAIVSTDTQYF

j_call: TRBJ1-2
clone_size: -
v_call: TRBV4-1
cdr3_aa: CASSQDSLYGYTF

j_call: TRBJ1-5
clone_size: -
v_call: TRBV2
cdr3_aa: CASRVRGGSNQPQHF

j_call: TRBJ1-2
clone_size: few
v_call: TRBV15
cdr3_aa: CATSSDRGYGYTF

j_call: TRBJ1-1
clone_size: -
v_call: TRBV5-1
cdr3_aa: CASSLVGVQPRALNTEAFF

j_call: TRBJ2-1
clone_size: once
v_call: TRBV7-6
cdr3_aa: CASSLAGTSNEQFF

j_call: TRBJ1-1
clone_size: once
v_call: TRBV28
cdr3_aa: CASSTLATGLYEAFF

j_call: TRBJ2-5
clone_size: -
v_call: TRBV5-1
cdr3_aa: CASSLAGLRTGQETQYF

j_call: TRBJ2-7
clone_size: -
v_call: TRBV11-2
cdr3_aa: CASSDWGGGPYEQYF

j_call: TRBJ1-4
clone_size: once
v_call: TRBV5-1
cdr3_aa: CASSLGTENEKLFF

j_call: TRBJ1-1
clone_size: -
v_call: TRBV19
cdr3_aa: CASSRTGAYTEAFF

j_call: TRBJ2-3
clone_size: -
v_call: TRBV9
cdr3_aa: CASSGLRTDTQYF

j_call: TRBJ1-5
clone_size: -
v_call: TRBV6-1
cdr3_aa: CASSEAGGGNQPQHF